The next 18 T cell receptor beta chains were all read from a single sample in a study of T cell responses to AZD1222 COVID-19 vaccine. The table came from immunoSEQ multiplex PCR; TCRdb's copy has only in-frame clones and leaves some out. Among 140,000 to 150,000 clones listed, roughly nine tenths were seen once. The sequences come from peripheral blood, collected on day 0 of AZD1222 vaccination. The source of these receptors is an adult in good health.

The chain uses TRBV9 and TRBJ2-3, with D unclear. V lost 4 bases and J 1 base, leaving 16 bases between the germline ends. This CDR3 contains 16 residues. CDR1 is SGDLS, CDR2 YYNGEE, per germline. The CDR3 sequence: CASSTPRVLRTDTQYF. DNA of the CDR3: TGTGCCAGCAGCACCCCTAGGGTGTTACGCACAGATACGCAGTATTTT.

This sequence joins TRBV18 and TRBJ2-3; possibly TRBD1 or TRBD2 for D (5 bases each). CDR3 size: 16 residues. From germline, CDR1 is KGHSH and CDR2 LQKENI. V was pared by 4 bases and J by 0 bases, with 14 bases between. The CDR3 coding sequence is TGTGCCAGCTCACAATATAACGGGGCTAGCACAGATACGCAGTATTTT. This codes for CASSQYNGASTDTQYF. The full variable domain, its missing parts supplied by reference TRBV18 and TRBJ2-3, is NAGVMQNPRHLVRRRGQEARLRCSPMKGHSHVYWYRQLPEEGLKFMVYLQKENIIDESGMPKERFSAEFPKEGPSILRIQQVVRGDSAAYFCASSQYNGASTDTQYFGPGTRLTVL.

CDR3 coding DNA: TGTGCCAGCAGCTTAGATGGGGCAGCCCAGCTCTCCTACGAGCAGTACTTC. Protein sequence: CASSLDGAAQLSYEQYF. The chain recombines TRBV11-2 with TRBJ2-7; a weak D match, TRBD1 (5 bases). In germline, CDR1 is SGHAT, CDR2 FQNNGV. CDR3 length: 17 residues. Trimming took off 0 bases at V and 0 bases at J, with 15 bases between the two ends.

The chain combines TRBV27 with TRBJ2-1, with D perhaps matching TRBD1 (6 bases). Trimming stripped 5 bases from V and 0 bases from J, with 17 bases between. Germline CDR1 MNHEY, CDR2 SMNVEV (reference sequence). This CDR3 is 17 amino acids long. The CDR3 is CASSPLQGISSYNEQFF. CDR3 DNA sequence: TGTGCCAGCAGTCCCCTACAGGGAATAAGCTCCTACAATGAGCAGTTCTTC.

This clone was detected only once. The V gene is TRBV19, the J gene TRBJ1-1; weak D call: TRBD1 (5 bases). CDR1 and CDR2 (germline): LNHDA, SQIVND (reference sequence). The CDR3 covers 13 residues. The V gene lost 5 bases and the J gene lost 4 bases, with 11 bases spanning the gap. The CDR3 region is CASSSGRGTEAFF. The DNA for the CDR3 is TGTGCCAGTAGTTCAGGGAGGGGCACTGAAGCTTTCTTT.

The genes are TRBV3-1 (or the pseudogene TRBV3-2) and TRBJ1-3; unclear D gene. The V and J ends lost 3 bases and 2 bases respectively, with 5 bases between them. Germline lookup yields CDR1 LGHDT and CDR2 YNNKEL (reference sequence). CDR3 size: 13 residues. The CDR3 coding sequence is TGTGCCAGCAGCCATTTGGCTGGAAACACCATATATTTT. This codes for CASSHLAGNTIYF.

The rearrangement links TRBV9 to TRBJ1-2; TRBD1 aligns across 9 bases. Looked up from germline, CDR1 is SGDLS and CDR2 is YYNGEE. V gave up 5 bases and J gave up 2 bases; unmatched junction bases: 10. CDR3 length: 16 amino acids. Here the CDR3 reads CASRAEGQGPNYGYTF. The CDR3 nucleotides are TGTGCCAGCAGAGCCGAGGGACAGGGTCCCAACTATGGCTACACCTTC.

This clone appeared many times. V is TRBV19 and J is TRBJ1-4, with TRBD1 matching over 7 bases. Germline V gives CDR1 LNHDA, CDR2 SQIVND (reference sequence). CDR3 length: 17 residues. The J segment lost 0 bases and the V segment lost 3 bases, leaving 7 bases of the junction unmatched. The CDR3 sequence: CASSMAQGYATNEKLFF. The CDR3 DNA sequence: TGTGCCAGTAGTATGGCACAGGGGTACGCAACTAATGAAAAACTGTTTTTT.

The chain couples TRBV19 to TRBJ1-5; no firm D call. CDR3 length: 16 residues. Germline V gene sequence: CDR1 LNHDA, CDR2 SQIVND (reference sequence). V was cut by 7 bases and J by 1 base, with 17 bases left in between. CDR3 protein: CASTAIGSGSNQPQHF. The DNA for the CDR3 is TGTGCCAGTACCGCAATTGGCAGCGGGAGCAATCAGCCCCAGCATTTT.

The chain has TRBV19 and TRBJ2-1, with 9 bases aligning to TRBD2. Germline CDR1 reads LNHDA; CDR2 reads SQIVND (reference sequence). Trimming removed 8 bases from V and 0 bases from J; junction bases left unmatched: 5. The CDR3 is made up of 15 amino acids. As DNA, the CDR3 is TGTGCCAGTTCCTTTAGCGGGAGCTCCTACAATGAGCAGTTCTTC. Encoded protein: CASSFSGSSYNEQFF.

The V and J genes are TRBV10-2 and TRBJ1-6; TRBD1 aligns across 8 bases. Germline values: CDR1 WSHSY, CDR2 SAAADI. Trimming took 8 bases from V and 0 from J; bases not matched to a gene: 6. The CDR3 spans 16 residues. CDR3 coding DNA: TGCGCCAGCCGGGACAGGTTCAACTCCTATAATTCACCCCTCCACTTT. This sequence encodes CASRDRFNSYNSPLHF.

The chain joins TRBV4-2 to TRBJ1-6, with 7 bases fitting TRBD1. Germline CDR1 is LGHNA and CDR2 is YNFKEQ. This CDR3 comprises 16 residues. Germline trimming cut 1 base from V and 6 bases from J; bases unmatched to any gene: 6. CDR3 DNA: TGTGCCAGCAGCCAAGCACCAGGGGGGGGTAATTCACCCCTCCACTTT. Its translation is CASSQAPGGGNSPLHF.

The rearrangement joins TRBV5-1 to TRBJ1-3; a possible D gene is TRBD1 (6 bases). The length of the CDR3 is 18 residues. The germline V gene has CDR1 SGHRS and CDR2 YFSETQ. Between the trimmed V and J ends, which lost 3 bases and 3 bases, there was a span of 22 bases. For the CDR3, the DNA is TGCGCCAGCAGCTGGGGCACTCCGGACAGACTGATTGGAAACACCATATATTTT. Amino acids: CASSWGTPDRLIGNTIYF. Full variable domain (outside the CDR3, taken from reference TRBV5-1 and TRBJ1-3): KAGVTQTPRYLIKTRGQQVTLSCSPISGHRSVSWYQQTPGQGLQFLFEYFSETQRNKGNFPGRFSGRQFSNSRSEMNVSTLELGDSALYLCASSWGTPDRLIGNTIYFGEGSWLTVV.

The chain links TRBV12-5 to TRBJ1-4; the D is unclear. The CDR3 is 14 amino acids. Germline assignment: CDR1 LGHNT and CDR2 FRNRAP. Trimming stripped 5 bases from V and 2 bases from J, with 9 bases between. CDR3 loop: CASGERTTNEKLFF. CDR3 DNA sequence: TGTGCTAGTGGTGAGAGGACGACTAATGAAAAACTGTTTTTT.

V gene TRBV5-1 combines with J gene TRBJ1-1; D uncertain. CDR1 is SGHRS and CDR2 is YFSETQ in the germline V gene. This CDR3 comprises 16 residues. Deletions cut 6 bases from V and 1 base from J, with 19 bases between. Written as DNA, the CDR3 is TGCGCCAGCACGGGTTGGGATAAGGGATCGAACACTGAAGCTTTCTTT. It translates to CASTGWDKGSNTEAFF. The full variable domain, with the rest looked up from reference TRBV5-1 and TRBJ1-1, is KAGVTQTPRYLIKTRGQQVTLSCSPISGHRSVSWYQQTPGQGLQFLFEYFSETQRNKGNFPGRFSGRQFSNSRSEMNVSTLELGDSALYLCASTGWDKGSNTEAFFGQGTRLTVV.

The rearrangement uses TRBV5-1 and TRBJ2-1; 7 nucleotides agree with TRBD1. Germline V gene data show CDR1 as SGHRS and CDR2 as YFSETQ. With V trimmed by 0 bases and J by 4 bases, 7 bases remained unmatched. CDR3 length equals 16 residues. The chain's CDR3 is CASSLGGRGTYNEQFF. For the CDR3, the DNA is TGCGCCAGCAGCTTGGGCGGCAGGGGGACATACAATGAGCAGTTCTTC. The full variable domain, completed using reference TRBV5-1 and TRBJ2-1, is KAGVTQTPRYLIKTRGQQVTLSCSPISGHRSVSWYQQTPGQGLQFLFEYFSETQRNKGNFPGRFSGRQFSNSRSEMNVSTLELGDSALYLCASSLGGRGTYNEQFFGPGTRLTVL.

This clone occurred once. The germline gene is not matched at one end of the junction; a read error may be the cause. This chain uses TRBV6-6 with TRBJ2-1; TRBD2 agrees at 8 bases. The CDR3 spans 12 residues. From germline, CDR1 is MNHNY and CDR2 SVGAGI (reference sequence). Here the CDR3 reads CASRPSRGVGVF. CDR3 DNA: TGTGCCAGCAGACCGTCGCGGGGGGTTGGTGTCTTC.

This chain links TRBV7-3 with TRBJ2-2; a possible D gene is TRBD2 (6 bases). Germline values: CDR1 SGHTA, CDR2 FQGTGA. The ends were cut back, 4 bases at V and 4 bases at J, with 16 bases in the middle. The CDR3 has 16 amino acids. CDR3 coding DNA: TGTGCCAGCAGCTCGAACGGGGGTTCGGGCACCGGGGAGCTGTTTTTT. This sequence encodes CASSSNGGSGTGELFF. The full variable domain, with the rest looked up from reference TRBV7-3 and TRBJ2-2, is GAGVSQTPSNKVTEKGKYVELRCDPISGHTALYWYRQSLGQGPEFLIYFQGTGAADDSGLPNDRFFAVRPEGSVSTLKIQRTERGDSAVYLCASSSNGGSGTGELFFGEGSRLTVL.